The 7 T cell receptor beta chains in this list originate from one sample, sequenced in a study of control samples from healthy donors and cancer patients (dated by TCRdb to the early 2020s). Libraries came from the immunoSEQ multiplex PCR assay. TCRdb stores this immuneACCESS table with in-frame sequences only. Part of the clones is absent; in the studies checked, under half of the shortfall reflects unresolved V genes, and no reason is known for the rest. In all, the sample holds 150,000 to 200,000 clones, and 91% of those were seen once. The ten largest make up about 1.6% of the sample. Specimen: blood. The source of these receptors is a woman under 40 in good health.

The V gene is TRBV9, the J gene TRBJ2-1; 10 bases are a match to TRBD2. Germline CDR1 reads SGDLS; CDR2 reads YYNGEE. The CDR3 has 15 amino acids. Trimming cost V 0 bases and J 8 bases; bases outside gene matches: 5. The CDR3 DNA reads as TGTGCCAGCAGCGTAGGGCTAGCGGGAGTAGATGAGCAGTTCTTC. Translation: CASSVGLAGVDEQFF.

The V call is TRBV27, the J call TRBJ2-5, with D uncertain. The CDR3 contains 14 residues. V lost 2 bases and J 4 bases, leaving 11 bases between the germline ends. Germline V CDR1 and CDR2: MNHEY, SMNVEV (reference sequence). CDR3 amino acids: CASSLIVGSETQYF. The CDR3 nucleotides are TGTGCCAGCAGTTTAATTGTAGGGTCAGAGACCCAGTACTTC.

The rearrangement joins TRBV6-1 to TRBJ2-7; D is uncertain. The CDR3 length is 13 residues. V was shortened by 3 bases and J by 2 bases, with 8 bases between the two germline ends. The V gene's germline CDR1 is MNHNS and CDR2 SASEGT. The CDR3 loop is CASSEERAYEQYF. CDR3 DNA: TGTGCCAGCAGTGAGGAAAGGGCCTACGAGCAGTACTTC.

The gene calls are TRBV9 and TRBJ1-4; D perhaps matches TRBD1 (6 bases). The CDR3 is 15 residues long. V was clipped by 4 bases and J by 4 bases, with 14 bases between them. In germline, CDR1 is SGDLS, CDR2 YYNGEE. CDR3 amino acids: CASSPQGTGNEKLFF. CDR3 nucleotide sequence: TGTGCCAGCAGCCCCCAGGGGACGGGTAATGAAAAACTGTTTTTT.

The chain joins TRBV11-1 to TRBJ2-1; 13 nucleotides align to TRBD2. Germline CDR1 and CDR2: SGHAT and FQDESV (reference sequence). This CDR3 region has 16 residues. After removal of 1 base from V and 8 bases from J, the junction contained 5 bases not matched to a gene. The CDR3 DNA sequence: TGTGCCAGCAGCTTAGGGTGGACTAGCGGGAGCGATGAGCAGTTCTTC. Residues: CASSLGWTSGSDEQFF. The entire variable domain, with the rest obtained from reference TRBV11-1 and TRBJ2-1, is as follows: EAEVAQSPRYKITEKSQAVAFWCDPISGHATLYWYRQILGQGPELLVQFQDESVVDDSQLPKDRFSAERLKGVDSTLKIQPAELGDSAMYLCASSLGWTSGSDEQFFGPGTRLTVL.

This chain joins TRBV6-6 and TRBJ2-1; 14 bases map to TRBD2. Germline loops: CDR1 MNHNY, CDR2 SVGAGI (reference sequence). The junction had 4 bases not matched to a gene; V was cut back by 10 bases and J by 8 bases. The CDR3 sequence is 13 residues long. The CDR3 nucleotides read TGTGCCACCGGACTAGCGGGAGGCTATGAGCAGTTCTTC. The encoded protein is CATGLAGGYEQFF.

The chain couples TRBV5-8 to TRBJ2-7; D possibly uses TRBD1 or TRBD2 (7 bases each). Between the trimmed V and J ends, which lost 5 bases and 8 bases, there was a span of 20 bases. This CDR3 region has 14 residues. Germline lookup yields CDR1 SGHTS and CDR2 YDEGEE. CDR3 residues: CASRHRGGGTQQYF. The CDR3 nucleotides are TGTGCCAGCAGACACAGGGGAGGGGGTACCCAGCAGTACTTC.